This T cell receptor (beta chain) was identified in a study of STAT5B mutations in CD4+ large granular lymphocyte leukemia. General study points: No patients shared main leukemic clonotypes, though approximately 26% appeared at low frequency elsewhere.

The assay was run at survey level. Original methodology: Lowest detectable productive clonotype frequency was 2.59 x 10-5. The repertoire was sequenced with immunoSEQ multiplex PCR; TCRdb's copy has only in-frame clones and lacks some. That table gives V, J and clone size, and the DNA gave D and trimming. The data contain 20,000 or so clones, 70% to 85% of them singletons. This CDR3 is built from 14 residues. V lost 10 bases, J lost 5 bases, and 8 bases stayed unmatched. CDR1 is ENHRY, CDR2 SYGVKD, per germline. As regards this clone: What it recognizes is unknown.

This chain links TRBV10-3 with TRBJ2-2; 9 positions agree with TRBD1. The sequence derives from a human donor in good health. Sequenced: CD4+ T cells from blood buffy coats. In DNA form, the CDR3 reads TGTGCCACTTGGGGACAGGGAAATACCGGGGAGCTGTTTTTT. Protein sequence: CATWGQGNTGELFF.